This TCR beta chain was recorded in a study of early T cells in non-severe SARS-CoV-2 infection. Whole-study context: Sequencing used unsorted whole-blood bulk RNA, so chains lack pairing.

Molecules of cDNA were individually given unique molecular identifiers that were attached to them. TCRdb independently ran MiXCR on the 5' RACE reads; one entry per CDR3 protein. The top ten clones hold around 2.8% of a sample with tens of thousands of distinct CDR3 sequences, roughly 12% of them seen once. The V gene lost 0 bases and the J gene lost 5 bases, with 7 bases spanning the gap. The germline CDR1 and CDR2 sequences are ENHRY and SYGVKD. This CDR3 comprises 13 residues. The starting material was whole blood, obtained at baseline. This TCR was recovered from an adult who was a healthcare worker with PCR-confirmed SARS-CoV-2 infection or an uninfected control (not recorded which). This chain joins TRBV10-3 and TRBJ1-2, with D hard to call. The CDR3 reads CAISESGEYGYTF. In DNA, the CDR3 is TGTGCCATCAGTGAGTCGGGAGAATATGGCTACACCTTC.